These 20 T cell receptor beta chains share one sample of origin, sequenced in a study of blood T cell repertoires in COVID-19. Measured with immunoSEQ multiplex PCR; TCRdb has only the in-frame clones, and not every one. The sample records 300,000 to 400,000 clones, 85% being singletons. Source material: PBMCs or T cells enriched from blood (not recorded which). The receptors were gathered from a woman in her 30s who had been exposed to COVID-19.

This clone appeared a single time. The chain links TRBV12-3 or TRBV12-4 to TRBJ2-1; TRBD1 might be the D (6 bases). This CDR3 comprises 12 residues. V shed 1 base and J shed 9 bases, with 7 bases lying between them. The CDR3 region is CASSLGTAEQFF. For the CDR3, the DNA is TGTGCCAGCAGTTTAGGGACAGCTGAGCAGTTCTTC.

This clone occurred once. The chain's CDR3 is CASSQFAGNYEQYF. The CDR3 region has the DNA TGCGCCAGCAGCCAATTTGCAGGGAACTACGAGCAGTACTTC. The genes are TRBV4-3 and TRBJ2-7, with D maybe TRBD1 (5 bases). Germline lookup yields CDR1 LGHNA and CDR2 YSLEER. The CDR3 is 14 residues long. Between the trimmed V and J ends, which lost 2 bases and 3 bases, there was a span of 11 bases.

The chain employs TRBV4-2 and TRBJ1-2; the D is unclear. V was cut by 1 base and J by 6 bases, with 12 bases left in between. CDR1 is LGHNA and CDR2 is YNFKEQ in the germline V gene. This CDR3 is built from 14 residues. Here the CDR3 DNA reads TGTGCCAGCAGCCAAGTCGAAGGCGAGGATGGCTACACCTTC. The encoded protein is CASSQVEGEDGYTF.

In nucleotides, the CDR3 is TGCAGCGTTCGTGGGGGGGGTCAGGGCGAGCAGTACTTC. This translates into CSVRGGGQGEQYF. This chain connects TRBV29-1 to TRBJ2-7; TRBD2 matches 7 bases. Losses at the gene ends were 5 bases for V and 6 bases for J; bases not matched to a gene: 10. This CDR3 spans 13 amino acids. Germline V gene data show CDR1 as SQVTM and CDR2 as ANQGSEA.

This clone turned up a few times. CDR3 sequence (DNA): TGTGCCACAAGACAGGGTGACGGTCAGCCCCAGCATTTT. It specifies CATRQGDGQPQHF. The J gene is TRBJ1-5, the V gene TRBV10-3; 7 nucleotides agree with TRBD1. The CDR3 covers 13 residues. After removal of 10 bases from V and 6 bases from J, the junction contained 9 bases not matched to a gene. Germline CDR1 ENHRY, CDR2 SYGVKD.

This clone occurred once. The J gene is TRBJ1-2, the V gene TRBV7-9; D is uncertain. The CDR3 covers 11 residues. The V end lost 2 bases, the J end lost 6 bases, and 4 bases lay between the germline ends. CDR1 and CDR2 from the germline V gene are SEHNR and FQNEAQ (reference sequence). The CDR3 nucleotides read TGTGCCAGCAGCTTAATTAATGGCTACACCTTC. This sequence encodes CASSLINGYTF.

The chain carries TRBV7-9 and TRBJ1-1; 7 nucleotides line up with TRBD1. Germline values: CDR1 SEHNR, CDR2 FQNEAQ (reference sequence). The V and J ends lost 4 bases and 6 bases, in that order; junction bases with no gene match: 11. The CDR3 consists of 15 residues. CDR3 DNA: TGTGCCAGCAGCTATGACAGGGCCCCTAGGTCTGAAGCTTTCTTT. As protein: CASSYDRAPRSEAFF.

DNA of the CDR3: TGTGCCAGCAGTGAAGTCAGGGTTACAGCTTTCTTT. The encoded protein is CASSEVRVTAFF. The J gene is TRBJ1-1, the V gene TRBV6-1, with D tentatively TRBD1 (5 bases). The CDR3 is made up of 12 amino acids. CDR1 and CDR2 (germline): MNHNS, SASEGT. Trimming took 1 base from V and 10 from J, leaving 10 bases between them.

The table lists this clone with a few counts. CDR3 region: CASSLVAELRPNYGYTF. The CDR3 bases are TGCGCCAGCAGCTTGGTAGCGGAATTGCGACCTAACTATGGCTACACCTTC. The V and J genes are TRBV5-1 and TRBJ1-2, with D unclear. The V gene lost 0 bases and the J gene lost 0 bases, with 15 bases spanning the gap. CDR1 is SGHRS and CDR2 is YFSETQ in the germline V gene. The CDR3 is 17 residues long. The full variable domain, completed using reference TRBV5-1 and TRBJ1-2, is KAGVTQTPRYLIKTRGQQVTLSCSPISGHRSVSWYQQTPGQGLQFLFEYFSETQRNKGNFPGRFSGRQFSNSRSEMNVSTLELGDSALYLCASSLVAELRPNYGYTFGSGTRLTVV.

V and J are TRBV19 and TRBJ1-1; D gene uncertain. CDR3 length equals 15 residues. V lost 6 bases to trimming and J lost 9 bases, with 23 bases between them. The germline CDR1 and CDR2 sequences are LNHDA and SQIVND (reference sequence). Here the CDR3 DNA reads TGTGCCAGTAGCCTACAACCCATAGGAACTGGGCAAGCTTTCTTT. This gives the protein CASSLQPIGTGQAFF.

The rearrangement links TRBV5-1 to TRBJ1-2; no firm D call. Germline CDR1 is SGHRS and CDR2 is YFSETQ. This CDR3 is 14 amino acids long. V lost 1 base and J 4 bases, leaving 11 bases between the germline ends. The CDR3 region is CASSLTDSIYGYTF. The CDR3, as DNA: TGCGCCAGCAGCTTGACCGATTCTATCTATGGCTACACCTTC.

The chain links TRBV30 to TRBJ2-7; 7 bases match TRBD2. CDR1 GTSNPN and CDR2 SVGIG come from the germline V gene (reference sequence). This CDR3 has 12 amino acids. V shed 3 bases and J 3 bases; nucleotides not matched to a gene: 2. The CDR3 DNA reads TGTGCCTGGAGACCTAGCGGCTACGAGCAGTACTTC. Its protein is CAWRPSGYEQYF.

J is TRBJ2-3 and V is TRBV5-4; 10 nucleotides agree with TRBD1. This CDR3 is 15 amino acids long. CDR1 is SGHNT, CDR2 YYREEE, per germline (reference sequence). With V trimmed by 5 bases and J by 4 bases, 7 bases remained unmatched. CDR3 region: CASRPDRGRADTQYF. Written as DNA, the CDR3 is TGTGCCAGCAGGCCAGACAGGGGGCGAGCAGATACGCAGTATTTT.

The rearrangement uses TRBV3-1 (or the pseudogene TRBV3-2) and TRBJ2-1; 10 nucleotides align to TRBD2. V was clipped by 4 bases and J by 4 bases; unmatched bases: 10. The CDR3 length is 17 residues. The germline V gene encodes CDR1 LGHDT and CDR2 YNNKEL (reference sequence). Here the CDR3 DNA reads TGTGCCAGCAGCCCCTCTAGCGGGAGTAGAAGGTACAATGAGCAGTTCTTC. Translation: CASSPSSGSRRYNEQFF.

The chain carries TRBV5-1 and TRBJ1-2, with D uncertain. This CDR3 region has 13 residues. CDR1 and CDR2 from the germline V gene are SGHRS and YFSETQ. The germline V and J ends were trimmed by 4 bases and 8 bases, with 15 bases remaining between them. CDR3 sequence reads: CASSHDNNWGYTF. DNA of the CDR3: TGCGCCAGCAGCCATGACAATAACTGGGGCTACACCTTC.

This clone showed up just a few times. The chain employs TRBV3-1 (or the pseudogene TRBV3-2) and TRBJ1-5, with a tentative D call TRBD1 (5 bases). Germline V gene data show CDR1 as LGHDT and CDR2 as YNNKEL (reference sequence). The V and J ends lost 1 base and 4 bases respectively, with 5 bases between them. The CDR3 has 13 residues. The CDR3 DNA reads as TGTGCCAGCAGCCAAGCAGGGAATCAGCCCCAGCATTTT. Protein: CASSQAGNQPQHF.

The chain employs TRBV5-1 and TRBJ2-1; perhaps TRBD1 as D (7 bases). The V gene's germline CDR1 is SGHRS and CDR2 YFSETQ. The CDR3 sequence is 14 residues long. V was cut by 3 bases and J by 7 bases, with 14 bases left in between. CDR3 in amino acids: CASSSKQGRNEQFF. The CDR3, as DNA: TGCGCCAGCAGCTCTAAACAGGGGAGGAATGAGCAGTTCTTC.

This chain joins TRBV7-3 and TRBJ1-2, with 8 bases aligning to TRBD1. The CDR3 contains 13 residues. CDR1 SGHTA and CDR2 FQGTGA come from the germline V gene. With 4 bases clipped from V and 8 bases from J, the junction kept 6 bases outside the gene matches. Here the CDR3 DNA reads TGTGCCAGCAGCTACGACAGGGGAGGAGGCTACACCTTC. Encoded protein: CASSYDRGGGYTF.

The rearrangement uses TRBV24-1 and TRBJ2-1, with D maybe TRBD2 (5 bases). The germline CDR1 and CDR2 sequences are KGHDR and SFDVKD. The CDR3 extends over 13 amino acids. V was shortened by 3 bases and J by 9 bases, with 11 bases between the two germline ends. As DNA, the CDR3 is TGTGCCACCAGTGATACTAGTTTGGGTGAGCAGTTCTTC. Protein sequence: CATSDTSLGEQFF.

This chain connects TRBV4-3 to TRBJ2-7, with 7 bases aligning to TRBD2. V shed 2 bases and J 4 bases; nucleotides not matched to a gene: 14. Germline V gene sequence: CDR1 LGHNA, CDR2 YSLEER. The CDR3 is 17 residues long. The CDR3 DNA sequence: TGCGCCAGCAGCCAAACACGAACGGGGGGTGGCGGTTACGAGCAGTACTTC. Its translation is CASSQTRTGGGGYEQYF.